Listed below are T cell receptor beta chains from one sample, sequenced in a study of blood T cell repertoires in COVID-19. The method was immunoSEQ multiplex PCR; TCRdb's version includes in-frame clones alone and lacks a portion of them. The sample holds some 200,000 clones, about 85% seen once. The source material was peripheral blood. These receptors came from a man aged 45-60 years who had recovered from COVID-19. CDR3s include the opening cysteine and the closing phenylalanine or tryptophan. A D gene is named only where the DNA matches it firmly. A clone size is listed for some rows: how often the clone was seen (once, few, many), or a class if it is expanded.

D gene,J gene,V gene,clone size,CDR3 DNA,CDR3 protein
NA,TRBJ1-2,TRBV20-1,NA,TGCAGTGCTAGTTCAGGGGCCTATGGCTACACCTTC,CSASSGAYGYTF
TRBD1,TRBJ1-1,TRBV28,NA,TGTGCCAGCAGTCTACAGGGGATCCACACTGAAGCTTTCTTT,CASSLQGIHTEAFF
NA,TRBJ2-7,TRBV24-1,once,TGTGCCACCAGTGATTTGTCGCGCAAGCAGTACTTC,CATSDLSRKQYF
TRBD2,TRBJ2-1,TRBV7-8,NA,TGTGCCAGCAGCTTCTCGGTTAGCGGGAATGAGCAGTTCTTC,CASSFSVSGNEQFF
NA,TRBJ2-1,TRBV7-9,once,TGTGCCAGCAGCACCTCCAAGGGGGGGAGCTCCTACAATGAGCAGTTCTTC,CASSTSKGGSSYNEQFF
NA,TRBJ2-7,TRBV18,NA,TGTGCCAGCTCATCCGGGGTAGCCCACCCCTACGAGCAGTACTTC,CASSSGVAHPYEQYF
TRBD2,TRBJ2-3,TRBV28,NA,TGTGCCAGCAGTTCGCAGACCCTTAGACTAGCGTGGACAGATACGCAGTATTTT,CASSSQTLRLAWTDTQYF
NA,TRBJ1-2,TRBV5-4,NA,TGTGCCAGCAGCTTGGGTACAGGGCGACGGAAATATGGCTACACCTTC,CASSLGTGRRKYGYTF
NA,TRBJ1-6,TRBV6-5,NA,TGTGCCAGCCGAAGGACTAATAATTCACCCCTCCACTTT,CASRRTNNSPLHF
NA,TRBJ1-1,TRBV6-6,NA,TGTGCCAGCAGTTCCGGGACTGAAGCTTTCTTT,CASSSGTEAFF
NA,TRBJ2-3,TRBV5-1,NA,TGCGCCAGCAGCTTCGCTAGCGTCGGCACAGATACGCAGTATTTT,CASSFASVGTDTQYF
NA,TRBJ1-1,TRBV14,NA,TGTGCCAGCAGCCTTACACGGAACACTGAAGCTTTCTTT,CASSLTRNTEAFF
TRBD2,TRBJ2-7,TRBV18,NA,TGTGCCAGCTCACCACGCGGTCAAGCGGGAGCCTACGAGCAGTACTTC,CASSPRGQAGAYEQYF
TRBD2,TRBJ2-3,TRBV2,NA,TGTGCCAGCAGGGGGACTAGCGGCACAGATACGCAGTATTTT,CASRGTSGTDTQYF
NA,TRBJ1-4,TRBV30,NA,TGTGCCTGGAGTGCTAACAGGGTCACTAATGAAAAACTGTTTTTT,CAWSANRVTNEKLFF
NA,TRBJ1-1,TRBV25-1,few,TGTGCCAGCAGCCCTGACAGGAACGACGGCACTGAAGCTTTCTTT,CASSPDRNDGTEAFF
NA,TRBJ2-1,TRBV5-1,NA,TGCGCCAGCAGCTTGGGAGGGTCTTCCTACAATGAGCAGTTCTTC,CASSLGGSSYNEQFF
TRBD2,TRBJ2-1,TRBV29-1,NA,TGCAGCGTTGATAATAGCGGGAGGGCCCATGAGCAGTTCTTC,CSVDNSGRAHEQFF
TRBD2,TRBJ2-1,TRBV11-3,once,TGTGCCAGCAGCAGTTGGACTAGCGGGAGGGCCTATAATGAGCAGTTCTTC,CASSSWTSGRAYNEQFF
TRBD2,TRBJ2-3,TRBV4-1,NA,TGCGCCAGCAGCCAAAGATTCGATAGGGAGGGTAGTACGCAGTATTTT,CASSQRFDREGSTQYF
NA,TRBJ1-5,TRBV5-5,NA,TGTGCCAGCAGCTTGGGGGGGGGCACTCAGCCCCAGCATTTT,CASSLGGGTQPQHF
NA,TRBJ1-1,TRBV6-5,NA,TGTGCCAGCAGTTACTGGGGCAGCTCATCTGAAGCTTTCTTT,CASSYWGSSSEAFF
NA,TRBJ1-1,TRBV21-1,once,TGTGCCAGCAGCAAAACTTGGACAGTTGTGGCTGAAGCTTTCTTT,CASSKTWTVVAEAFF
TRBD2,TRBJ2-5,TRBV7-9,NA,TGTGCCAGCAGCTTCTTAGCGGGAGGGCCGAGGGAGACCCAGTACTTC,CASSFLAGGPRETQYF
NA,TRBJ1-3,TRBV2,NA,TGTGCCAGCAGTGACTGGGGGCAAGAGAACACCATATATTTT,CASSDWGQENTIYF
NA,TRBJ2-7,TRBV20-1,few,TGCAGTGCTAGTCCGGGAATTTCCTACGAGCAGTACTTC,CSASPGISYEQYF
NA,TRBJ2-1,TRBV2,NA,TGTGCCAGCAAAAGAACTCTGAACAATGAGCAGTTCTTC,CASKRTLNNEQFF
NA,TRBJ2-4,TRBV28,NA,TGTGCCAGCAGGGAGACAGGACCACTAGCCAAAAACATTCAGTACTTC,CASRETGPLAKNIQYF
NA,TRBJ1-3,TRBV9,NA,TGTGCCAGCAGCACTTACAGAGACTCTGGAAACACCATATATTTT,CASSTYRDSGNTIYF
TRBD1,TRBJ1-5,TRBV6-2/TRBV6-3,NA,TGTGCCAGCAGCCCCCGGGACAGGTTAATTATGAGCAATCAGCCCCAGCATTTT,CASSPRDRLIMSNQPQHF
TRBD1,TRBJ1-1,TRBV5-1,NA,TGCGCCAGCAGCGAGGGACAGGGTTTCTCTGAAGCTTTCTTT,CASSEGQGFSEAFF
NA,TRBJ2-1,TRBV7-2,NA,TGTGCCAGCAGCTTACAGGGGTCGTTCTCCTACAATGAGCAGTTCTTC,CASSLQGSFSYNEQFF
TRBD2,TRBJ2-3,TRBV7-2,once,TGTGCCAGCAGCTTCTTAGCGGGAGTAAAATCAGATACGCAGTATTTT,CASSFLAGVKSDTQYF
TRBD2,TRBJ2-7,TRBV5-1,many,TGCGCCAGCAGCTTGGTTGGTGTTGGACTAGCGGGAGGGTTTTTGGAGGAGCAGTACTTC,CASSLVGVGLAGGFLEEQYF
TRBD1,TRBJ1-1,TRBV13,once,TGTGCCAGCAGCTTAGGGGACAGGGAGAACACTGAAGCTTTCTTT,CASSLGDRENTEAFF
NA,TRBJ1-1,TRBV3-1/TRBV3-2,few,TGTGCCAGCAGCCTCCGGACACCGAACACTGAAGCTTTCTTT,CASSLRTPNTEAFF
NA,TRBJ2-3,TRBV7-2,once,TGTGCCAGCAGCTCGGTTCTACTCACAGATACGCAGTATTTT,CASSSVLLTDTQYF
NA,TRBJ1-5,TRBV20-1,NA,TGCAGTGCTAGTCCCGTTAATAGCAATCAGCCCCAGCATTTT,CSASPVNSNQPQHF
TRBD1,TRBJ2-7,TRBV18,many,TGTGCCAGCTTACCGGACAGGGGGGGGCACGAGCAGTACTTC,CASLPDRGGHEQYF
NA,TRBJ2-3,TRBV2,NA,TGTGCCAGCAGTGGAGGGAGGGGGGATACGCAGTATTTT,CASSGGRGDTQYF
TRBD1,TRBJ1-2,TRBV5-6,NA,TGTGCCAGCGGGCTTGGGGACAGCGACTATGGCTACACCTTC,CASGLGDSDYGYTF
TRBD1,TRBJ1-2,TRBV6-6,NA,TGTGCCAGCAGCCGACAGGGATCCTATGGCTACACCTTC,CASSRQGSYGYTF
TRBD1,TRBJ1-4,TRBV3-1/TRBV3-2,NA,TGTGCCAGCAGCCATTTTGGACAGGGTGAAAAACTGTTTTTT,CASSHFGQGEKLFF
TRBD1,TRBJ1-1,TRBV27,NA,TGTGCCAGCAGTCCTTACTCACAGGGGAAAGGGGGGTTCACTGAAGCTTTCTTT,CASSPYSQGKGGFTEAFF
TRBD2,TRBJ2-7,TRBV28,NA,TGTGCCAGCAGTTTTTTCCTAGCGGGAGGGTCCGAGCAGTACTTC,CASSFFLAGGSEQYF
NA,TRBJ1-6,TRBV28,NA,TGTGCCAGCAGGAACCGGGACTCCGGTAATTCACCCCTCCACTTT,CASRNRDSGNSPLHF
NA,TRBJ2-1,TRBV19,once,TGTGCCAGTAGTATCTCTCGAGACACTGGGAATGAGCAGTTCTTC,CASSISRDTGNEQFF
NA,TRBJ1-5,TRBV30,few,TGTGCCTGGGGGGGAGGGAAAACAGGAGCGACCGCCAATCAGCCCCAGCATTTT,CAWGGGKTGATANQPQHF
NA,TRBJ1-1,TRBV10-1,NA,TGCGCCAGCAGTGCCCCAGGGGTGAACACTGAAGCTTTCTTT,CASSAPGVNTEAFF
TRBD2,TRBJ2-3,TRBV11-2,NA,TGTGCCAGCAGCTCCCAGGGACTAGCGGGAGGTTTACGAACGCAGTATTTT,CASSSQGLAGGLRTQYF
TRBD1,TRBJ2-4,TRBV28,NA,TGTGCCAGCAGTTTACCCCGACAGGGGGGAACCAAAAACATTCAGTACTTC,CASSLPRQGGTKNIQYF
TRBD1,TRBJ1-5,TRBV28,few,TGTGCCAGCAGTCTCCGGGACAGGGAGACAAGTCAGCCCCAGCATTTT,CASSLRDRETSQPQHF
TRBD2,TRBJ2-3,TRBV5-1,NA,TGCGCCAGCAGCCAAGCGGGAGGGCCGACAGATACGCAGTATTTT,CASSQAGGPTDTQYF
NA,TRBJ2-7,TRBV7-9,NA,TGTGCCAGCAGCTTATTAGGGTCAGGACTTACCTACGAGCAGTACTTC,CASSLLGSGLTYEQYF
NA,TRBJ2-7,TRBV28,NA,TGTGCCAGCAGTTCCAACTGGAGCTCCTACGAGCAGTACTTC,CASSSNWSSYEQYF
NA,TRBJ1-6,TRBV15,NA,TGTGCCACCAGCAGAGTAGGGAGGGGTTCACCCCTCCACTTT,CATSRVGRGSPLHF
TRBD1,TRBJ2-7,TRBV15,NA,TGTGCCACCAGCAGCCGGGACAGCTACGAGCAGTACTTC,CATSSRDSYEQYF
TRBD2,TRBJ2-7,TRBV18,NA,TGTGCCAGCTCACCGGACCTAGCGGGAGGCGAGCAGTACTTC,CASSPDLAGGEQYF
NA,TRBJ2-5,TRBV5-1,NA,TGCGCCAGCAGCTCCCAGGGGGGAGAAGAGACCCAGTACTTC,CASSSQGGEETQYF
TRBD2,TRBJ2-1,TRBV27,NA,TGTGCCAGCAACGAGATCCGGGGGGGATACAATGAGCAGTTCTTC,CASNEIRGGYNEQFF